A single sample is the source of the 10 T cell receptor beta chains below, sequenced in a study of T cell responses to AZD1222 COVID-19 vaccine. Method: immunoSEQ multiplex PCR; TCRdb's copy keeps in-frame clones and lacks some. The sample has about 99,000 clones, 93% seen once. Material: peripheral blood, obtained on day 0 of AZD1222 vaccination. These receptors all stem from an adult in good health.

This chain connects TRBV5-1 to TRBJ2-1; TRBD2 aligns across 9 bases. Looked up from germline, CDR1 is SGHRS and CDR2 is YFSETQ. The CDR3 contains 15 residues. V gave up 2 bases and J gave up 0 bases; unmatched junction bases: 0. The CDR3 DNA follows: TGCGCCAGCAGCTTTAGCGGGAGCTCCTACAATGAGCAGTTCTTC. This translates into CASSFSGSSYNEQFF.

DNA for the CDR3: TGTGCCAGCAGCCGACTAACAACCACTGAAGCTTTCTTT. Translation: CASSRLTTTEAFF. This chain connects TRBV14 to TRBJ1-1; D not resolved. Germline V gene lookup returns CDR1 SGHDN and CDR2 FVKESK. V lost 4 bases to trimming and J lost 4 bases, with 10 bases between them. CDR3 size: 13 residues.

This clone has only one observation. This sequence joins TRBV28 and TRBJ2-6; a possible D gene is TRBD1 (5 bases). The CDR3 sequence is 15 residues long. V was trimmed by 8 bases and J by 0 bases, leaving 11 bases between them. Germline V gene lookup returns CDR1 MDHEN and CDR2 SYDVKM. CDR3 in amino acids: CASQGAHSGANVLTF. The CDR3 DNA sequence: TGTGCCAGCCAAGGGGCCCACTCTGGGGCCAACGTCCTGACTTTC.

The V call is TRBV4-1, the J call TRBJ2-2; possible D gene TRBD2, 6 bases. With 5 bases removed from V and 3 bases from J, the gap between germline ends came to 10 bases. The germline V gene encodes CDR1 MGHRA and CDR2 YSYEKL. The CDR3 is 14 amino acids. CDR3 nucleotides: TGCGCCAGCAGCGCGGACTACTACACCGGGGAGCTGTTTTTT. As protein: CASSADYYTGELFF.

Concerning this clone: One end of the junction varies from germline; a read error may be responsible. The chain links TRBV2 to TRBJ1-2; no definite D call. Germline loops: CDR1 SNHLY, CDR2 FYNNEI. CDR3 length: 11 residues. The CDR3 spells CASSDGRLRPF. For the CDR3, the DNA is TGTGCCAGCAGTGATGGGCGCCTCCGGCCCTTC.

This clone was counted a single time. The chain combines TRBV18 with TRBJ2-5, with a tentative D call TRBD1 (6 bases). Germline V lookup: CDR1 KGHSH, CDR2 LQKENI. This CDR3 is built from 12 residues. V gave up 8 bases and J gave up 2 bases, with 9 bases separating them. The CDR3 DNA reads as TGTGCCAGCACCACAGGGCAAGAGACCCAGTACTTC. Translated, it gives CASTTGQETQYF.

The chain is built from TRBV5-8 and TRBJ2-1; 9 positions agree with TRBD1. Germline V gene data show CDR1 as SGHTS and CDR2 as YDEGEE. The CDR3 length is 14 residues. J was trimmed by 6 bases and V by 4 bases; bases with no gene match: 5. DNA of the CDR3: TGTGCCAGCAGCCACGGGACAGGGATCAATGAGCAGTTCTTC. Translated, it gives CASSHGTGINEQFF.

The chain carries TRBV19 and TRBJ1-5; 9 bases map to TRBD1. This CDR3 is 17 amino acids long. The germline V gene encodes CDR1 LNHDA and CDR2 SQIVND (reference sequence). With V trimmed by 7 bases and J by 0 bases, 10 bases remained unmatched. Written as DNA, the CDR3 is TGTGCCAGTACCTCAGGACAGGGGCTTTATAGCAATCAGCCCCAGCATTTT. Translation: CASTSGQGLYSNQPQHF.

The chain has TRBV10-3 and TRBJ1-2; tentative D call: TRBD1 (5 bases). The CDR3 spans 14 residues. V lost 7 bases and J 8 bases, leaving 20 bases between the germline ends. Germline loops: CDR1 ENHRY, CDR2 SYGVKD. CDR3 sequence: CAITSLPDIGGYTF. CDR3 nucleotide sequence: TGTGCCATCACCAGCCTACCGGACATTGGAGGCTACACCTTC.

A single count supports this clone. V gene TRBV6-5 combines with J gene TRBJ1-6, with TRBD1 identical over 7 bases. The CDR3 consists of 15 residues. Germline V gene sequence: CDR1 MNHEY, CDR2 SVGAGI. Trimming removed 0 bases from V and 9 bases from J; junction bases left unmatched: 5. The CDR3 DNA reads TGTGCCAGCAGTTACTCGAGGGAGGGGGCTTCACCCCTCCACTTT. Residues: CASSYSREGASPLHF.